The clone carrying this TCR beta chain showed up just a few times. Its antigen is still unknown. The sample is drawn from a study of T cell repertoires in cytomegalovirus infection. Whole-study context: The authors relied on CMV epitopes, both recently identified HLA-C-restricted and well-studied HLA-B-restricted. Indications came from public TCR beta signatures; they pointed to CMV infection and to a matching HLA type. The study, taken as a whole, reports: HLA-C-restricted, CMV-specific TCR beta clonotypes were dominant ex vivo. Public TCR beta family frequency separated CMV-and-HLA carriers, including in an independent cohort.

TCRdb used MiXCR to reprocess the reads, holding one entry per CDR3 protein. There are about 770,000 distinct CDR3 sequences in the sample; 29% occur only once, and around 13% lies in the top ten. The CDR3 spans 14 residues. V was clipped by 6 bases and J by 4 bases, with 16 bases between them. The rearrangement joins TRBV12-3 or TRBV12-4 to TRBJ2-7, with D perhaps matching TRBD1 (6 bases). This specimen was cultured CD8+ T cells from PBMCs, taken from culture after CMV antigen stimulation. The source is a human donor in good health (CMV status not recorded). Some clones in this sample may be carry-over from other donors' samples. In DNA form, the CDR3 reads TGTGCCAGCAGATCGACAGGTCCGTCGTACGAGCAGTACTTC. It encodes CASRSTGPSYEQYF.